The clone carrying this T cell receptor (beta chain) showed up just once. The entry originates in a study of T cell changes during pregnancy in multiple sclerosis. TCRdb's copy holds only in-frame clones and misses some; the assay was immunoSEQ multiplex PCR. The table shows 59,000 or so clones, with around 90% occurring only once. CDR1 and CDR2 from the germline V gene are MGHRA and YSYEKL. The CDR3 sequence is 13 residues long. V lost 0 bases and J lost 7, with 7 bases in between. The clonotype comes from a female donor in good health, enrolled as a control in a pregnancy study. The material was peripheral blood, obtained in the third trimester of pregnancy. The J gene is TRBJ1-5, the V gene TRBV4-1; D gene unclear. The CDR3 spells CASSQDDGQPQHF. CDR3 sequence (DNA): TGCGCCAGCAGCCAAGATGACGGGCAGCCCCAGCATTTT.